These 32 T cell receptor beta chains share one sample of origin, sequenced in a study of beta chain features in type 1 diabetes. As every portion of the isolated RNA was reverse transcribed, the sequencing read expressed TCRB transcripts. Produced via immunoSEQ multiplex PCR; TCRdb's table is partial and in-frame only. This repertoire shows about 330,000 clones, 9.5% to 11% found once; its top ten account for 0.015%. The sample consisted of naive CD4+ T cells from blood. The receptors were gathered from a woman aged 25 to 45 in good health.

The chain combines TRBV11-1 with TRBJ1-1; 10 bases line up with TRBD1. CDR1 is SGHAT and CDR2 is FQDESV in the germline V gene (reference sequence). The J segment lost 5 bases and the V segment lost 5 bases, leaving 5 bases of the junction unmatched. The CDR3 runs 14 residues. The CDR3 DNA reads TGTGCCAGCAGCACCGGGACAGGGGATACTGAAGCTTTCTTT. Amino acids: CASSTGTGDTEAFF.

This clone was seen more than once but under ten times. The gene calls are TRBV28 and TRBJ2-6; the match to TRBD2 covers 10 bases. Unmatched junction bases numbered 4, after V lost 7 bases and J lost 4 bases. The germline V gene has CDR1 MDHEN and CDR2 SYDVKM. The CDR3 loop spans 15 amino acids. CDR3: CASTSGSTGANVLTF. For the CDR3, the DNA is TGTGCCAGCACTAGCGGGAGTACCGGGGCCAACGTCCTGACTTTC.

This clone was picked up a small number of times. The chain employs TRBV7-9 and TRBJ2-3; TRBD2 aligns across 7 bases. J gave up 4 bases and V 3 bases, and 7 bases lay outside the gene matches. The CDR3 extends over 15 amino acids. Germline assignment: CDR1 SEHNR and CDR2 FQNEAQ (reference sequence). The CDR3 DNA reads TGTGCCAGCAGCTTCGCTAGGGCGGGGGCAGATACGCAGTATTTT. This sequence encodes CASSFARAGADTQYF.

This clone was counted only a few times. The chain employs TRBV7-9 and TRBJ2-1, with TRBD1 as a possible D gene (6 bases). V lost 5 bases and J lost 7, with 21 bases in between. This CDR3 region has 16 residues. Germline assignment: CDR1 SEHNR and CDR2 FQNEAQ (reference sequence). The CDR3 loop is CASSKRSPGAGNEQFF. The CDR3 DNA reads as TGTGCCAGCAGCAAGCGGTCCCCAGGGGCAGGGAATGAGCAGTTCTTC.

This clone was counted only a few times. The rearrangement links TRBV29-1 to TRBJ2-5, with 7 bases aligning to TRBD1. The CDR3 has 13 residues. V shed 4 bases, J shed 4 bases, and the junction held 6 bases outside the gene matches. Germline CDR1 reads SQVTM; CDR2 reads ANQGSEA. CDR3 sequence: CSVGRQGGETQYF. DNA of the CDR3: TGCAGCGTTGGCCGACAGGGTGGAGAGACCCAGTACTTC.

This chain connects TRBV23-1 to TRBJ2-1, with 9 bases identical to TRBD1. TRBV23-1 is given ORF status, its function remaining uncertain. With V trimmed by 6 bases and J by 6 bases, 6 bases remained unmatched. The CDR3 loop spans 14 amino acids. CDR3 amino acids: CASRPGQGPNEQFF. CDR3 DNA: TGCGCCAGCAGGCCGGGACAGGGTCCCAATGAGCAGTTCTTC.

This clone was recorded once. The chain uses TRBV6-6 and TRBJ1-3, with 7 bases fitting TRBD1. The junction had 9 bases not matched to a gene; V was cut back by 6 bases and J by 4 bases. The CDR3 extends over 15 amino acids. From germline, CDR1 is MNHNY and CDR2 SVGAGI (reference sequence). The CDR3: CASRNTGDLGNTIYF. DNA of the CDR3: TGTGCCAGCAGGAATACAGGGGATTTAGGAAACACCATATATTTT.

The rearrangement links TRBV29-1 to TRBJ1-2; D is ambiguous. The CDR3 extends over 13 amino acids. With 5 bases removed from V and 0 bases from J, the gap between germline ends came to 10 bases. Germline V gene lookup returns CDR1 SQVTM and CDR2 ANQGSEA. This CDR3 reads CSVSLLANYGYTF. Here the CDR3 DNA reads TGCAGCGTTTCGCTCCTAGCTAACTATGGCTACACCTTC.

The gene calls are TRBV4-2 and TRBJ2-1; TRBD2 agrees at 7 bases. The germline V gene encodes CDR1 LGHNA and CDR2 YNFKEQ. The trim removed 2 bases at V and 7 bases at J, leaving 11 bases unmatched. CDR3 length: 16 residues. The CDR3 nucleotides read TGTGCCAGCAGCCAACCCCCCGGCGGGAGCCGGAATGAGCAGTTCTTC. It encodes CASSQPPGGSRNEQFF.

The CDR3 loop is CASSSSGQGNEKLFF. In nucleotides, the CDR3 is TGTGCCAGCAGCTCGTCGGGACAGGGAAATGAAAAACTGTTTTTT. The V gene is TRBV7-2, the J gene TRBJ1-4; the match to TRBD1 covers 9 bases. This CDR3 region has 15 residues. Germline V gene sequence: CDR1 SGHTA, CDR2 FQGNSA. V was clipped by 4 bases and J by 5 bases; unmatched bases: 5. The variable domain in full, completed from reference TRBV7-2 and TRBJ1-4, reads GAGVSQSPSNKVTEKGKDVELRCDPISGHTALYWYRQSLGQGLEFLIYFQGNSAPDKSGLPSDRFSAERTGGSVSTLTIQRTQQEDSAVYLCASSSSGQGNEKLFFGSGTQLSVL.

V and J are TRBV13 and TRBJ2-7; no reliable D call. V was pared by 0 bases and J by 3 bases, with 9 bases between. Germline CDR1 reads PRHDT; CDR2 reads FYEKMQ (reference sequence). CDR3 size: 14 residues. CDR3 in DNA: TGTGCCAGCAGCTTAGGCGTAGTAGACTACGAGCAGTACTTC. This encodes CASSLGVVDYEQYF.

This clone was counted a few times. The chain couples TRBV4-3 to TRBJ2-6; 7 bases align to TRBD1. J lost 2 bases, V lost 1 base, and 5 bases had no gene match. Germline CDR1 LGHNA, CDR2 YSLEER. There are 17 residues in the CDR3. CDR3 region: CASSQVRGGAGANVLTF. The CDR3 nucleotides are TGCGCCAGCAGCCAAGTGCGAGGGGGCGCTGGGGCCAACGTCCTGACTTTC.

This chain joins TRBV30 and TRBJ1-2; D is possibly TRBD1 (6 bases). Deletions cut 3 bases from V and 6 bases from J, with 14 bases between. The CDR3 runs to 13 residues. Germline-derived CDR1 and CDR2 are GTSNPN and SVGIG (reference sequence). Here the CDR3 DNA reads TGTGCCTGGAGCCGACAGGAAAGGGATGGCTACACCTTC. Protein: CAWSRQERDGYTF. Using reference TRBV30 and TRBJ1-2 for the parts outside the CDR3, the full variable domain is SQTIHQWPATLVQPVGSPLSLECTVEGTSNPNLYWYRQAAGRGLQLLFYSVGIGQISSEVPQNLSASRPQDRQFILSSKKLLLSDSGFYLCAWSRQERDGYTFGSGTRLTVV.

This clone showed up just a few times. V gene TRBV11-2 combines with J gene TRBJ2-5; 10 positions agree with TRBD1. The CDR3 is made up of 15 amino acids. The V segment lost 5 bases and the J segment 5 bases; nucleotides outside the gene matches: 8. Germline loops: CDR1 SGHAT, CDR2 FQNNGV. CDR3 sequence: CASSERDRGWETQYF. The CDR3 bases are TGTGCCAGCAGCGAAAGGGACAGGGGTTGGGAGACCCAGTACTTC.

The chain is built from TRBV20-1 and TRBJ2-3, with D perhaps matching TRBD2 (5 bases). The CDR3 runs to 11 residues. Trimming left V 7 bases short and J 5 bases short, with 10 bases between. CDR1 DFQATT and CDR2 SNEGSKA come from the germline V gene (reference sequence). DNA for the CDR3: TGCAGTGGGCTAGCTAGAGATACGCAGTATTTT. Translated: CSGLARDTQYF.

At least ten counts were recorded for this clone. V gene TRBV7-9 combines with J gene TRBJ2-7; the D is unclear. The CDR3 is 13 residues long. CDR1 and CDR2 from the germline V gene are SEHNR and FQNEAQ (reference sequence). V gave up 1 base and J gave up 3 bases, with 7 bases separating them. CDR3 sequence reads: CASSLGHNYEQYF. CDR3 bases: TGTGCCAGCAGCTTAGGGCATAACTACGAGCAGTACTTC.

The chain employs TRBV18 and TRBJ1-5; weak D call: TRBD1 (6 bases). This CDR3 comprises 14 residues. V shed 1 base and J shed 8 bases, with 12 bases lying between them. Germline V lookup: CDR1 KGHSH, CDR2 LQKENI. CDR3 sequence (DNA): TGTGCCAGCTCACCACGGCAGGGGCCTGAGCCCCAGCATTTT. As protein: CASSPRQGPEPQHF.

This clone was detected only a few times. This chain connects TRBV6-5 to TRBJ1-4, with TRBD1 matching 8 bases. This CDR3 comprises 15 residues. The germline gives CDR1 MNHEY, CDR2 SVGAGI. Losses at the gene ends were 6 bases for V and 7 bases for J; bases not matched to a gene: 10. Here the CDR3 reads CASRPRQGFSEKLFF. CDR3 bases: TGTGCCAGCAGACCCCGACAGGGGTTTAGTGAAAAACTGTTTTTT.

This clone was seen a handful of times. The CDR3 nucleotides read TGTGCCAGCAGACTAGCGATCAATGAGCAGTTCTTC. Translated, it gives CASRLAINEQFF. The V and J genes are TRBV2 and TRBJ2-1; 7 bases align to TRBD2. Germline lookup yields CDR1 SNHLY and CDR2 FYNNEI. There are 12 residues in the CDR3. V gave up 6 bases and J gave up 6 bases; unmatched junction bases: 2.

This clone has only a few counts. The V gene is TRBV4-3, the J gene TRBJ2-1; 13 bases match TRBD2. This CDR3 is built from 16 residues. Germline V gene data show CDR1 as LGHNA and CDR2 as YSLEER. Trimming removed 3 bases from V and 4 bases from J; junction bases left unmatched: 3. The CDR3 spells CASSQRLAGGYNEQFF. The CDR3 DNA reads TGCGCCAGCAGCCAGAGACTAGCGGGAGGTTACAATGAGCAGTTCTTC.

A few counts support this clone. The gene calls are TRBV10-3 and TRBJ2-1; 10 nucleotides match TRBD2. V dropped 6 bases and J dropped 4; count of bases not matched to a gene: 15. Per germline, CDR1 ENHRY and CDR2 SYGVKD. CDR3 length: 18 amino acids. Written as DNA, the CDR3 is TGTGCCATCAGCGAAGCCGAAGATACTAGCGGGATTTACAATGAGCAGTTCTTC. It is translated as CAISEAEDTSGIYNEQFF.

CDR3 residues: CASSLYGSGANVLTF. CDR3 nucleotide sequence: TGTGCCAGCAGCTTATACGGTTCTGGGGCCAACGTCCTGACTTTC. The chain is built from TRBV7-6 and TRBJ2-6, with no clear D. The CDR3 spans 15 residues. V dropped 2 bases and J dropped 1 base, with 6 bases sitting between them. Germline assignment: CDR1 SGHVS and CDR2 FNYEAQ. The full variable domain, completed using reference TRBV7-6 and TRBJ2-6, is GAGVSQSPRYKVTKRGQDVALRCDPISGHVSLYWYRQALGQGPEFLTYFNYEAQQDKSGLPNDRFSAERPEGSISTLTIQRTEQRDSAMYRCASSLYGSGANVLTFGAGSRLTVL.

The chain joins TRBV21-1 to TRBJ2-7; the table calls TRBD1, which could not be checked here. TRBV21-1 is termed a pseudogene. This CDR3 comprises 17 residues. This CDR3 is CASSKACQDREGYEQYF. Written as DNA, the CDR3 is TGTGCCAGCAGCAAAGCTTGTCAGGACAGGGAGGGCTACGAGCAGTACTTC.

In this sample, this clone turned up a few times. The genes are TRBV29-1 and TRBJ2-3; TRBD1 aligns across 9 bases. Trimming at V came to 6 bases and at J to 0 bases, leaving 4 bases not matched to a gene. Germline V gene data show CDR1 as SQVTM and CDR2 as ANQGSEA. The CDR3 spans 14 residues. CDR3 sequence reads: CSVGQGLSTDTQYF. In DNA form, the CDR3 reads TGCAGCGTAGGACAGGGGCTGAGCACAGATACGCAGTATTTT.

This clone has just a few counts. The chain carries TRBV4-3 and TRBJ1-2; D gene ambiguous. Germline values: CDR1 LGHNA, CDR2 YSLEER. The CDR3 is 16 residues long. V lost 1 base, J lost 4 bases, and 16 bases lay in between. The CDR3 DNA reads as TGCGCCAGCAGCCAAGTGCGAGGGCAGTCCTTCTATGGCTACACCTTC. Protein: CASSQVRGQSFYGYTF.

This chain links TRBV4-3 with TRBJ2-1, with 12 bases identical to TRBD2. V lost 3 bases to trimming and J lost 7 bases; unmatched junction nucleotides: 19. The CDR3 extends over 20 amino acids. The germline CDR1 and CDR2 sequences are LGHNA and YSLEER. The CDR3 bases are TGCGCCAGCAGCCACCCCCGGGCGCTAGCGGGAGGGCCAGGGTATAATGAGCAGTTCTTC. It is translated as CASSHPRALAGGPGYNEQFF.

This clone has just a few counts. CDR3 bases: TGTGCCATCAGTGATCAGGGGGCCGAGGGATGGCATTTT. It specifies CAISDQGAEGWHF. The chain recombines TRBV10-3 with TRBJ1-5; TRBD1 agrees at 8 bases. Losses at the gene ends were 3 bases for V and 15 bases for J; bases not matched to a gene: 10. CDR3 length: 13 residues. The germline CDR1 and CDR2 sequences are ENHRY and SYGVKD.

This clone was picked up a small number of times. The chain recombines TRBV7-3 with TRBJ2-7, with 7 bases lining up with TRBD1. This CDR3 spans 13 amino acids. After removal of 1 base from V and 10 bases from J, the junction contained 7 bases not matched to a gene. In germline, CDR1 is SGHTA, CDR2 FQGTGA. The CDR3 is CASSLIRDSHQYF. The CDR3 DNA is TGTGCCAGCAGCTTAATACGGGACAGCCACCAGTACTTC. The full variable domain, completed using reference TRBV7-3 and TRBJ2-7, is GAGVSQTPSNKVTEKGKYVELRCDPISGHTALYWYRQSLGQGPEFLIYFQGTGAADDSGLPNDRFFAVRPEGSVSTLKIQRTERGDSAVYLCASSLIRDSHQYFGPGTRLTVT.

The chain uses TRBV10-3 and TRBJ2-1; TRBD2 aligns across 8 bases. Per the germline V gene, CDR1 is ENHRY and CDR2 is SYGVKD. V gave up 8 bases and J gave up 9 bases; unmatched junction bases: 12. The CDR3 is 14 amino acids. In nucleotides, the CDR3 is TGTGCCATCGGGTCGGGAGGGCCGAACACTGAGCAGTTCTTC. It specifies CAIGSGGPNTEQFF.

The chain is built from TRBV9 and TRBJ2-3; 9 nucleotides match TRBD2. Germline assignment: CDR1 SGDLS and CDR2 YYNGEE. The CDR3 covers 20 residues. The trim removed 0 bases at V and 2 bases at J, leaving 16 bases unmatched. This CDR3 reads CASSVAAAGGPSGTTDTQYF. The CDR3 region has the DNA TGTGCCAGCAGCGTAGCTGCGGCGGGAGGGCCTTCAGGCACCACAGATACGCAGTATTTT.

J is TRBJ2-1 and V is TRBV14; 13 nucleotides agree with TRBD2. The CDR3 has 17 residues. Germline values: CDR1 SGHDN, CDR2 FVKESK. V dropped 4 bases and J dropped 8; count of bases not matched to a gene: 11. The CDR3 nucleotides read TGTGCCAGCAGCCCCGTTCCCGGGACTAGCGGGACCTATGAGCAGTTCTTC. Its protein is CASSPVPGTSGTYEQFF.

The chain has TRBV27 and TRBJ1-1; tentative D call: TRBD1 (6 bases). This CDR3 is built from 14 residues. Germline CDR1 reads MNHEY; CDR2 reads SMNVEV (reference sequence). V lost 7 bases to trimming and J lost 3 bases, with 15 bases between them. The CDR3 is CASTLGGRDTEAFF. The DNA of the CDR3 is TGTGCCAGCACCCTCGGGGGGCGGGACACTGAAGCTTTCTTT.